The T cell receptor (beta chain) described here comes from a study of human T cells and chemical hapten exposure. Study context: DPC 0.01% went on the upper back by patch test, with reading at 6 days. It was small differences in pooled library volume that mainly caused per-sample TCR yields to vary.

Documented time point: patch test 2, 6 weeks after DPC sensitization. The sample's treatment: therapeutic diphenylcyclopropenone sensitization with weekly scalp DPC. The V gene lost 4 bases and the J gene lost 6 bases, with 10 bases spanning the gap. The CDR3 covers 12 residues. The V gene's germline CDR1 is SGHTA and CDR2 FQGNSA. Points from the study as a whole: Significantly more large CDR3 similarity clusters were formed by expanded TCRs than by controls. High-frequency TCRs, those above 1 in 1000, stayed the same after DPC sensitization.

TCRdb redid the calling of the RACE reads with MiXCR, one entry per CDR3 protein. The table shows roughly 140,000 distinct CDR3 sequences, with 12% occurring only once. To note about this clonotype: What it binds is unknown.

The origin of this receptor is a woman between 45 and 65 years old with alopecia areata. Some clones in this sample may be carry-over from other donors' samples. The J gene is TRBJ2-7, the V gene TRBV7-2; tentatively, D is TRBD1 (6 bases). The starting material was whole blood, obtained in connection with sensitization to the hapten diphenylcyclopropenone (DPC). CDR3 nucleotides: TGTGCCAGCAGCTCCCCCAGGGGCGAGCAGTACTTC. The encoded protein is CASSSPRGEQYF.